This T cell receptor (beta chain) was profiled in a study of CD8 T cells in Susac syndrome. Random hexamers were used to reverse transcribe 0.5 to 1 ug of RNA. TCRdb redid the calling of the immunoSEQ multiplex PCR reads with MiXCR, one entry per CDR3 protein. Found here are 150,000 to 200,000 distinct CDR3 sequences, 80% to 95% of them singletons; the top ten hold around 0.13%. TEMRA cells were FACS-enriched, while CD8+ and CD4+ T cells were negatively isolated. Germline lookup yields CDR1 SGHAT and CDR2 FQDESV (reference sequence). The CDR3 is 14 amino acids. V shed 5 bases and J 2 bases; nucleotides not matched to a gene: 4.

The chain links TRBV11-1 to TRBJ2-7; 9 bases match TRBD1. The TCR originated in a human donor in good health. Sequencing was performed on CD4+ T cells from PBMCs. CDR3 protein: CASSRDRDTYEQYF. Here the CDR3 DNA reads TGTGCCAGCAGCAGGGACAGGGACACCTACGAGCAGTACTTC.